The rows below give T cell receptor beta chains drawn from one sample of a study of metastatic and nonmetastatic thyroid tumors. With MiXCR, TCRdb called clones anew from the PCR reads. The sample has some 15,000 clones, 15% to 18% seen once; the top ten hold approximately 15%. The sequenced sample was blood. These receptors originate from a female donor with papillary thyroid cancer or a benign thyroid nodule (not recorded which). Some clones in this sample may be carry-over from other donors' samples. Each CDR3 is given with its conserved first and last residue. The order of the fields is clone size, D gene, J gene, V gene, CDR3 length, CDR3 DNA, CDR3 protein. A D gene is named only where the DNA matches it firmly. Only some rows state a clone size, as once, few, many or a class for expanded clones.

>medium-sized|.|TRBJ2-2|TRBV28|11
TGTGCCAGCAGCGGCCCCGGGGAGCTGTTTTTT
CASSGPGELFF
>medium-sized|.|TRBJ2-7|TRBV6-5|16
TGTGCCAGCAGTTACACAGACAGGACGAACTCCTACGAGCAGTACTTC
CASSYTDRTNSYEQYF
>medium-sized|.|TRBJ1-5|TRBV28|16
TGTGCCAGCAGTTTGGGTGGGGCCGCGGGCAATCAGCCCCAGCATTTT
CASSLGGAAGNQPQHF
>.|TRBD2|TRBJ2-7|TRBV7-8|15
TGTGCCAGCAGCCTTCGGACTAGCGGGGCCTACGAGCAGTACTTC
CASSLRTSGAYEQYF
>few|TRBD1|TRBJ2-4|TRBV7-9|15
TGTGCCAGCAGCTCGACAGGGATAGCCAAAAACATTCAGTACTTC
CASSSTGIAKNIQYF
>many|.|TRBJ1-2|TRBV20-1|12
TGCAGTGCCCTGGGGAGTGGGGGTGGCTACACCTTC
CSALGSGGGYTF
>once|.|TRBJ2-7|TRBV7-8|14
TGTGCCAGCAGCTTAGCGGATAACCACGACGAGCAGTACTTC
CASSLADNHDEQYF
>many|.|TRBJ2-3|TRBV5-5|14
TGTGCCAGCAGCTTGAACAGGGGAGGAGATACGCAGTATTTT
CASSLNRGGDTQYF
>medium-sized|.|TRBJ2-1|TRBV6-1|18
TGTGCCAGCAGTGAAGAGGTGGGGGCGGGTTGGTCCTACAATGAGCAGTTCTTC
CASSEEVGAGWSYNEQFF
>many|TRBD2|TRBJ2-5|TRBV6-1|14
TGTGCCAGCAGTTCATCCGGGAGGGGTGAGGCCCAGTACTTC
CASSSSGRGEAQYF
>.|TRBD1|TRBJ1-5|TRBV10-3|13
TGTTCCATCAGGGCAGGGGGGGATCAGCCCCAGCATTTT
CSIRAGGDQPQHF
>medium-sized|.|TRBJ1-3|TRBV28|12
TGTGCCAGCAGTCCGGTCCGAAACACCATATATTTT
CASSPVRNTIYF
>many|.|TRBJ1-5|TRBV12-3/TRBV12-4|16
TGTGCCAGCAGTTTAGGGGGGAGGGCAGAGGGTAGGGCCCAGCATTTT
CASSLGGRAEGRAQHF
>medium-sized|.|TRBJ1-5|TRBV27|14
TGTGCCAGCAGCGAGGGTCGGGGAAATCAGCCCCAGCATTTT
CASSEGRGNQPQHF
>many|.|TRBJ2-2|TRBV5-4|14
TGTGCCAGCAGCTTCGGCGAGTTCACCGGGGAGCTGTTTTTT
CASSFGEFTGELFF
>many|TRBD2|TRBJ2-1|TRBV18|15
TGTGCCAGCTCAGCGGGGACTAGCGGATACAATGAGCAGTTCTTC
CASSAGTSGYNEQFF
>.|TRBD2|TRBJ2-7|TRBV7-6|17
TGTGCCAGCAGCGAAGAGGCCGGACTAGCGGGAGTGGGCGAGCAGTACTTC
CASSEEAGLAGVGEQYF
>few|TRBD1|TRBJ1-5|TRBV30|13
TGTGCCTGGAGTGGACAGGGTGCGCAGCCCCAGCATTTT
CAWSGQGAQPQHF
>.|TRBD2|TRBJ2-1|TRBV7-8|15
TGTGCCAGCAGCCTAGCGGGAGACCCCTACAATGAGCAGTTCTTC
CASSLAGDPYNEQFF
>many|TRBD1|TRBJ1-4|TRBV12-3/TRBV12-4|14
TGTGCCAGCAGCCGACAGGGTCCTAATGAAAAACTGTTTTTT
CASSRQGPNEKLFF
>.|TRBD1|TRBJ1-3|TRBV6-2/TRBV6-3|16
TGTGCCAGCAGCCAGGGGGCTGGGACAGAAGGAAACACCATATATTTT
CASSQGAGTEGNTIYF
>many|.|TRBJ2-7|TRBV4-2|15
TGTGCCAGCAGCCAAGAATGGAACAGCCTCTACGAGCAGTACTTC
CASSQEWNSLYEQYF
>medium-sized|.|TRBJ1-2|TRBV15|11
TGTGCCACCAGCAGAGATGGGGTCTACACCTTC
CATSRDGVYTF
>medium-sized|TRBD1|TRBJ1-2|TRBV15|15
TGTGCCACCAGCAGAGATCGGGACAGGGGGCAGGGCTACACCTTC
CATSRDRDRGQGYTF
>.|.|TRBJ2-3|TRBV5-1|16
TGCGCCAGCAGCTTGGATTGGCTATCGGGATTGGATACGCAGTATTTT
CASSLDWLSGLDTQYF
>.|TRBD2|TRBJ2-1|TRBV6-5|17
TGTGCCAGCAGTACCATCGGACTAGCGGGAAAGTACAATGAGCAGTTCTTC
CASSTIGLAGKYNEQFF
>medium-sized|.|TRBJ2-6|TRBV12-3/TRBV12-4|14
TGTGCCAGCAGTCCCTCCCCTGGGGCCAACGTCCTGACTTTC
CASSPSPGANVLTF
>many|.|TRBJ2-7|TRBV7-9|15
TGTGCCAGCAGCTTAGAGGGGGGCCTTACCTACGAGCAGTACTTC
CASSLEGGLTYEQYF
>few|TRBD1|TRBJ2-7|TRBV7-8|12
TGTGCCAGCAGCGTGGGACAGGACGAGCAGTACTTC
CASSVGQDEQYF
>many|TRBD2|TRBJ2-1|TRBV11-2|15
TGTGCCAGCAGCCTCCGGGTAGCGGGCTACAATGAGCAGTTCTTC
CASSLRVAGYNEQFF
>many|.|TRBJ2-7|TRBV18|16
TGTGCCAGCTCAGGGAGTGGGCGGATCAGCTCCTACGAGCAGTACTTC
CASSGSGRISSYEQYF
>medium-sized|.|TRBJ2-7|TRBV27|15
TGTGCCAGCAGTAGTCTGGGGCTAAGCTCCTACGAGCAGTACTTC
CASSSLGLSSYEQYF
>many|TRBD1|TRBJ2-1|TRBV7-2|13
TGTGCCAGCAGCCGTGACAGGGTCAATGAGCAGTTCTTC
CASSRDRVNEQFF
>many|TRBD1|TRBJ2-4|TRBV20-1|15
TGCAGTGCTAGTGTCCCCCGGGACAGGGGCACGGGAGTGCACTTC
CSASVPRDRGTGVHF
>many|.|TRBJ1-1|TRBV6-1|14
TGTGCCAGCACCGACCAGGGGCCCCACACTGAAGCTTTCTTT
CASTDQGPHTEAFF
>many|.|TRBJ2-5|TRBV11-2|16
TGTGCCAGCCTGGGCTCCGTAAGCCGGGTTCAAGAGACCCAGTACTTC
CASLGSVSRVQETQYF
>many|.|TRBJ2-2|TRBV29-1|12
TGCAGTCTGGGGGGGCCTAACGGGGAGCTGTTTTTT
CSLGGPNGELFF
>medium-sized|TRBD1|TRBJ2-7|TRBV28|14
TGTGCCAGCAGTCCGGACAGGGAGTTAAACGAGCAGTACTTC
CASSPDRELNEQYF
>medium-sized|TRBD1|TRBJ1-6|TRBV27|18
TGTGCCAGCAGTTTATGGGGGCCCTCCGGGACAGGGGCCTCACCCCTCCACTTT
CASSLWGPSGTGASPLHF
>few|TRBD2|TRBJ2-1|TRBV27|18
TGTGCCAGCAGTTTAGTCCAGGGACTAGCGGGGGGGTTCAATGAGCAGTTCTTC
CASSLVQGLAGGFNEQFF
>medium-sized|.|TRBJ1-2|TRBV19|13
TGTGCCAGTACCTCAAACAGTGCTGGCGGCTACACCTTC
CASTSNSAGGYTF
>few|.|TRBJ2-7|TRBV2|13
TGTGCGCGGTGGGGGGCGACCGGCTACGAGCAGTACTTC
CARWGATGYEQYF
>few|TRBD1|TRBJ1-2|TRBV6-2/TRBV6-3|15
TGTGCCAGCAGTAAACTGACAGGGGTTAACTATGGCTACACCTTC
CASSKLTGVNYGYTF
>many|TRBD2|TRBJ2-7|TRBV13|14
TGTGCCAGCAGCCCAGGGAGGGTGGCCGCCGAGCAGTACTTC
CASSPGRVAAEQYF
>many|.|TRBJ2-1|TRBV27|13
TGTGCCAGCAGTTTACGACGGGACAATGAGCAGTTCTTC
CASSLRRDNEQFF
>many|TRBD2|TRBJ2-1|TRBV10-1|11
TGCCAGTGGGGGGGGTTGAATGAGCAGTTCTTC
CQWGGLNEQFF
>many|TRBD2|TRBJ2-7|TRBV5-1|16
TGCGCCAGCAGCCCTACTAGCGGGGGGGCTGCCGTCGAGCAGTACTTC
CASSPTSGGAAVEQYF
>many|.|TRBJ1-1|TRBV11-2|14
TGTGCCAGCAGCTTACCGCAGCCGAACACTGAAGCTTTCTTT
CASSLPQPNTEAFF
>medium-sized|.|TRBJ1-5|TRBV7-2|13
TGTGCCAGCAGCTGGGAGAGGAATCAGCCCCAGCATTTT
CASSWERNQPQHF
>medium-sized|TRBD1|TRBJ1-1|TRBV19|9
TGTGCCGTGGGGACAGGCGCTTTCTTT
CAVGTGAFF
>many|.|TRBJ2-5|TRBV24-1|15
TGTGCCACCAGTGATTCCAAATACAGGTTAGAGACCCAGTACTTC
CATSDSKYRLETQYF
>many|TRBD2|TRBJ2-5|TRBV4-2|16
TGTGCCAGCAGCCCACGGACTAGCGGGGGGCAAGAGACCCAGTACTTC
CASSPRTSGGQETQYF